One and the same sample provided the 24 T cell receptor beta chains below, sequenced in a study of T cell responses to AZD1222 COVID-19 vaccine. Only in-frame clones appear in the TCRdb table, and some are missing; sequencing was by immunoSEQ multiplex PCR. Among around 150,000 clones listed, around 92% were seen once. Sequences were derived from peripheral blood, sampled on day 0 of AZD1222 vaccination. All receptors come from an adult in good health.

The chain has TRBV27 and TRBJ2-1; 8 bases are a match to TRBD2. Looked up from germline, CDR1 is MNHEY and CDR2 is SMNVEV (reference sequence). The J segment lost 7 bases and the V segment lost 5 bases, leaving 10 bases of the junction unmatched. This CDR3 spans 15 amino acids. CDR3 sequence reads: CASSPGTSGRNEQFF. The CDR3 coding sequence is TGTGCCAGCAGTCCTGGGACTAGTGGGAGGAATGAGCAGTTCTTC.

Only one count was recorded for this clone. The chain couples TRBV19 to TRBJ1-2; possible D gene TRBD1, 6 bases. The CDR3 covers 14 residues. From germline, CDR1 is LNHDA and CDR2 SQIVND (reference sequence). V was shortened by 6 bases and J by 4 bases, with 15 bases between the two germline ends. CDR3 loop: CASRDSQGLYGYTF. CDR3 bases: TGTGCCAGTAGGGACAGTCAAGGTCTCTATGGCTACACCTTC.

The rearrangement uses TRBV14 and TRBJ2-3; D is unresolved. Germline-derived CDR1 and CDR2 are SGHDN and FVKESK. The CDR3 is 12 residues long. Between the trimmed V and J ends, which lost 4 bases and 7 bases, there was a span of 9 bases. The CDR3 sequence: CASSRLGNTQYF. The CDR3 region has the DNA TGTGCCAGCAGCCGCCTTGGGAATACGCAGTATTTT.

The chain couples TRBV2 to TRBJ2-1; D not certain. The length of the CDR3 is 13 residues. Germline lookup yields CDR1 SNHLY and CDR2 FYNNEI. Trimming took off 1 base at V and 6 bases at J, with 7 bases between the two ends. CDR3 in DNA: TGTGCCAGCAGTGAAGGGATAGTCAATGAGCAGTTCTTC. Amino acids: CASSEGIVNEQFF.

V gene TRBV6-5 combines with J gene TRBJ2-3; TRBD1 matches at 7 bases. The CDR3 spans 16 residues. V shed 4 bases and J 2 bases; nucleotides not matched to a gene: 9. CDR1 MNHEY and CDR2 SVGAGI come from the germline V gene. The CDR3, as DNA: TGTGCCAGCAGTTCAGAGGACAGGACCCCCACAGATACGCAGTATTTT. Encoded protein: CASSSEDRTPTDTQYF.

This chain uses TRBV27 with TRBJ2-7, with TRBD2 matching over 13 bases. Germline V gives CDR1 MNHEY, CDR2 SMNVEV (reference sequence). This CDR3 is 16 amino acids long. The V segment lost 5 bases and the J segment 6 bases; nucleotides outside the gene matches: 10. CDR3 sequence reads: CASSLRLAGGLGEQYF. In nucleotides, the CDR3 is TGTGCCAGCAGTCTCCGACTAGCGGGAGGTCTAGGCGAGCAGTACTTC.

V gene TRBV6-5 combines with J gene TRBJ1-2; TRBD1 is a possible D gene (5 bases). The CDR3 loop spans 13 amino acids. Looked up from germline, CDR1 is MNHEY and CDR2 is SVGAGI. V was trimmed by 6 bases and J by 6 bases, leaving 14 bases between them. Here the CDR3 reads CASSVNGGDGYTF. CDR3 nucleotide sequence: TGTGCCAGCAGCGTCAACGGGGGTGATGGCTACACCTTC.

In the case of this clone: This sample also contains other DNA sequences that code for the same CDR3. The CDR3 DNA reads TGTGCCAGCAGTTTATCTGGTAATCAGCCCCAGCATTTT. This translates into CASSLSGNQPQHF. The rearrangement uses TRBV27 and TRBJ1-5, with unresolved D. This CDR3 is built from 13 residues. The germline V and J ends were trimmed by 0 bases and 4 bases, with 4 bases remaining between them. Germline V gene lookup returns CDR1 MNHEY and CDR2 SMNVEV (reference sequence).

This clone was recorded once. The V and J genes are TRBV30 and TRBJ2-1; weak D call: TRBD2 (8 bases). Germline V gene data show CDR1 as GTSNPN and CDR2 as SVGIG (reference sequence). The CDR3 extends over 17 amino acids. Deletions cut 2 bases from V and 7 bases from J, with 24 bases between. The CDR3 DNA reads as TGTGCCTGGAGTCTTCCGGGGGGGACAGCCTTCGCGAATGAGCAGTTCTTC. Its translation is CAWSLPGGTAFANEQFF.

The V gene is TRBV7-9, the J gene TRBJ1-4, with D uncertain. Germline-derived CDR1 and CDR2 are SEHNR and FQNEAQ (reference sequence). The CDR3 has 15 amino acids. Trimming took off 4 bases at V and 0 bases at J, with 9 bases between the two ends. The CDR3 is CASSSGPATNEKLFF. The CDR3 DNA reads as TGTGCCAGCAGCTCCGGACCCGCAACTAATGAAAAACTGTTTTTT.

V usage is TRBV7-2 and J usage is TRBJ2-7; TRBD2 matches 12 bases. From germline, CDR1 is SGHTA and CDR2 FQGNSA. The CDR3 is made up of 17 amino acids. J lost 2 bases, V lost 3 bases, and 8 bases had no gene match. The CDR3 loop is CASSFPLAGGVTYEQYF. In DNA, the CDR3 is TGTGCCAGCAGCTTCCCTCTAGCGGGAGGGGTCACCTACGAGCAGTACTTC.

This clone came up a few times. The chain recombines TRBV5-4 with TRBJ1-2; possibly TRBD1 for D (5 bases). Germline V gene sequence: CDR1 SGHNT, CDR2 YYREEE (reference sequence). Trimming left V 3 bases short and J 6 bases short, with 18 bases between. The CDR3 has 15 amino acids. CDR3 sequence reads: CASSWEVGTGHGYTF. The DNA of the CDR3 is TGTGCCAGCAGCTGGGAAGTGGGGACTGGCCATGGCTACACCTTC.

The V gene is TRBV10-3, the J gene TRBJ2-2, with a tentative D call TRBD1 (7 bases). Germline assignment: CDR1 ENHRY and CDR2 SYGVKD. V gave up 4 bases and J gave up 6 bases, with 15 bases separating them. CDR3 size: 15 residues. The CDR3 protein is CAISGGDSAAGELFF. CDR3 in DNA: TGTGCCATCAGTGGCGGGGACAGTGCTGCCGGGGAGCTGTTTTTT.

The chain links TRBV4-3 to TRBJ2-1, with 9 bases that match TRBD1. V trimming: 2 bases; J trimming: 6 bases; junction bases outside the gene matches: 8. The CDR3 is made up of 16 amino acids. CDR1 is LGHNA, CDR2 YSLEER, per germline. The CDR3: CASSQRRTGVGNEQFF. DNA for the CDR3: TGCGCCAGCAGCCAACGTAGGACAGGGGTTGGCAATGAGCAGTTCTTC.

The chain links TRBV6-2 or TRBV6-3 to TRBJ1-5, with TRBD1 as a possible D gene (5 bases). The CDR3 runs 14 residues. The ends were cut back, 2 bases at V and 2 bases at J, with 7 bases in the middle. Germline loops: CDR1 MNHEY, CDR2 SVGEGT. The CDR3 region has the DNA TGTGCCAGCAGTTACGGGGGTGGCAATCAGCCCCAGCATTTT. Residues: CASSYGGGNQPQHF.

The V call is TRBV6-5, the J call TRBJ2-7; 8 bases are a match to TRBD2. J lost 3 bases, V lost 0 bases, and 4 bases had no gene match. CDR1 MNHEY and CDR2 SVGAGI come from the germline V gene. This CDR3 spans 15 amino acids. CDR3 sequence (DNA): TGTGCCAGCAGTTACTCGAAAAGCGGGAGCTACGAGCAGTACTTC. Its translation is CASSYSKSGSYEQYF.

In this sample, this clone turned up a few times. The chain uses TRBV7-8 and TRBJ1-5, with D unresolved. Germline CDR1 SGHVS, CDR2 FQNEAQ. With 0 bases removed from V and 4 bases from J, the gap between germline ends came to 4 bases. The length of the CDR3 is 13 residues. CDR3 coding DNA: TGTGCCAGCAGCTTAGCGGAGAATCAGCCCCAGCATTTT. Its protein product is CASSLAENQPQHF.

CDR3 protein: CATGSSYNEQFF. CDR3 nucleotides: TGTGCCACCGGTAGCTCCTACAATGAGCAGTTCTTC. The chain joins TRBV24-1 to TRBJ2-1; D is unclear. The CDR3 has 12 residues. Germline CDR1 reads KGHDR; CDR2 reads SFDVKD. Trimming stripped 9 bases from V and 0 bases from J, with 5 bases between.

CDR3 coding DNA: TGTGCCAGCTCACCCTCGGGCGGGACCCAGGAAAAACTGTTTTTT. Its translation is CASSPSGGTQEKLFF. V usage is TRBV18 and J usage is TRBJ1-4, with D possibly being TRBD1 (5 bases). The CDR3 length is 15 residues. V gave up 3 bases and J gave up 8 bases, with 16 bases separating them. Germline values: CDR1 KGHSH, CDR2 LQKENI.

The rearrangement joins TRBV27 to TRBJ2-1; TRBD2 matches 7 bases. Germline CDR1 MNHEY, CDR2 SMNVEV (reference sequence). The CDR3 totals 15 residues. Trimming cost V 0 bases and J 5 bases; bases outside gene matches: 4. The CDR3 DNA reads as TGTGCCAGCAGTTTATCCCTAACTAGCGACAATGAGCAGTTCTTC. This encodes CASSLSLTSDNEQFF.

CDR3 DNA sequence: TGTGCCAGCAGCTCGACCGGGACACTTGCCTACGAGCAGTACTTC. Translation gives CASSSTGTLAYEQYF. The rearrangement uses TRBV5-6 and TRBJ2-7, with a possible D match to TRBD1 (6 bases). V was trimmed by 3 bases and J by 2 bases, leaving 15 bases between them. CDR1 is SGHDT and CDR2 is YYEEEE in the germline V gene. This CDR3 spans 15 amino acids.

V is TRBV5-1 and J is TRBJ1-6; D uncertain. CDR1 is SGHRS, CDR2 YFSETQ, per germline. This CDR3 contains 14 residues. V lost 4 bases to trimming and J lost 5 bases, with 10 bases between them. Here the CDR3 reads CASSPRADNSPLHF. The CDR3 DNA sequence: TGCGCCAGCAGCCCGCGGGCGGATAATTCACCCCTCCACTTT.

In this sample, this clone turned up once. The chain has TRBV5-8 and TRBJ2-4, with D possibly being TRBD2 (6 bases). Germline CDR1 is SGHTS and CDR2 is YDEGEE. The ends were cut back, 0 bases at V and 2 bases at J, with 18 bases in the middle. The CDR3 totals 18 residues. The CDR3, as DNA: TGTGCCAGCAGCTTGGCCGGGGGAGGCACAATGTCCAAAAACATTCAGTACTTC. Translating gives CASSLAGGGTMSKNIQYF.

The chain carries TRBV5-1 and TRBJ1-1, with 10 nucleotides matching TRBD1. This CDR3 spans 18 amino acids. The V segment lost 0 bases and the J segment 8 bases; nucleotides outside the gene matches: 16. Germline V gene lookup returns CDR1 SGHRS and CDR2 YFSETQ. Here the CDR3 reads CASSLGAGTGAQKVEAFF. The CDR3, as DNA: TGCGCCAGCAGCTTGGGGGCCGGGACAGGGGCCCAAAAAGTAGAAGCTTTCTTT.